The rows below give T cell receptor beta chains drawn from one sample of a study of cytotoxic CD8 clonotypes in ibrutinib-treated CLL. Data came from immunoSEQ multiplex PCR; TCRdb stores just in-frame clones and leaves some out. In the table there are approximately 7,000 clones, 70% to 75% of which are singletons. The sample consisted of PBMCs, taken before ibrutinib treatment. The receptor source for this set is a human donor with chronic lymphocytic leukemia. The conserved cysteine and the conserved F or W are not part of the CDR3 here.

cdr3_aa v_call cdr3_length j_call
ASRGLSYYEQY TRBV6-1 11 TRBJ2-7
ASSPSGDSAYEQY TRBV5-1 13 TRBJ2-7
ASGLVLGIGPYEQY TRBV12-5 14 TRBJ2-7
ASSSVRGLGYT TRBV5-1 11 TRBJ1-2
SVAVSYEQY TRBV29-1 9 TRBJ2-7
ASSLQGGNYEQY TRBV5-1 12 TRBJ2-7
ASSPRTGGSYNSPLH TRBV7-8 15 TRBJ1-6
ASARGDTQY TRBV7-6 9 TRBJ2-3
AWMGRYPFLAF TRBV30 11 TRBJ1-1
ASSFSVSPLH TRBV28 10 TRBJ1-6
ASSVGQGFSNTEAF TRBV9 14 TRBJ1-1
ASSLEGGPGNTIY TRBV5-4 13 TRBJ1-3
ASSTMDRRHQPQH TRBV27 13 TRBJ1-5
ASSDRLNTDTQY TRBV10-1 12 TRBJ2-3